This T cell receptor beta chain was observed in a study of human T cells and chemical hapten exposure. The CDR3 extends over 17 amino acids. The V gene's germline CDR1 is MNHEY and CDR2 SVGAGI. V lost 0 bases to trimming and J lost 0 bases; unmatched junction nucleotides: 5. One entry per CDR3 protein, called by TCRdb with MiXCR from the RACE reads. The sample includes about 85,000 distinct CDR3 sequences, 11% of them seen just once. In its sample, this clonotype was seen many times. Time point described: patch test 2, 6 weeks after DPC sensitization. Treatment described: therapeutic diphenylcyclopropenone sensitization with weekly scalp DPC.

The J gene is TRBJ2-7, the V gene TRBV6-5, with TRBD2 matching 10 bases. The receptor comes from a man aged 18 to 35 with alopecia areata. Some clones in this sample may be carry-over from other donors' samples. Source: whole blood, taken in connection with sensitization to the hapten diphenylcyclopropenone (DPC). DNA of the CDR3: TGTGCCAGCAGTTACTCGAGAGCGGGGGGGAGCTCCTACGAGCAGTACTTC. Translating it yields CASSYSRAGGSSYEQYF.